This section outlines one TCR beta chain sequence together with its context. Its antigen is undetermined. This sample was taken from a study of T-cell reconstitution after alpha-beta-depleted transplantation in children. Study findings and constraints: Several hundred rapidly expanded clones from non-depleted graft cells reportedly supplied alpha-beta T cells about two months post-transplant. In some patients, recipient T cells and intrathymic progenitors surviving conditioning explained high day-60 diversity. Most T-cell counts and diversity one year after the transplant came from T cells that were newly produced.

V shed 5 bases and J 0 bases; nucleotides not matched to a gene: 10. This CDR3 region has 17 residues. Germline V gene lookup returns CDR1 SGHTA and CDR2 FQGNSA. Preparation of the TCRbeta library involved a method that used unique molecular identifiers. One entry per CDR3 protein, called by TCRdb with MiXCR from the PCR reads. The table lists 70,000 to 95,000 distinct CDR3 sequences, around 16% of them singletons. The V gene is TRBV7-2, the J gene TRBJ2-1, with 7 bases identical to TRBD1. The sequence was collected from a male patient between 2 and 15 years old who had a stem cell transplant for acute lymphoblastic leukemia, so the T cells may come from the graft donor. The sample in question was PBMCs, mostly from graft donor cells, obtained 180 days after TCRalphabeta/CD19-depleted stem cell transplant. The CDR3 loop reads CASSLGGYLSSYNEQFF. The CDR3 nucleotides are TGTGCCAGCAGCCTAGGGGGCTACTTGAGCTCCTACAATGAGCAGTTCTTC.